The source of this TCR beta chain is a study of blood T cell repertoires in COVID-19. Study background: The United States, Italy and Spain supplied acute and convalescent COVID-19 samples. T cells, B-cell-depleted T cells, or PBMCs provided the cDNA or gDNA that served as material.

V gave up 6 bases and J gave up 1 base, with 12 bases separating them. Germline values: CDR1 MGHDK, CDR2 SYGVNS. This CDR3 has 15 amino acids. In the study's own analysis: Nucleated cell number was recorded as an estimate derived from reference gene primer amplification. Assay: immunoSEQ multiplex PCR; the TCRdb copy retains only in-frame clones and omits some. That table is the source of V, J and clone size, and D and trimming were worked out from the DNA. The table has more than 95,000 clones, around 80% seen once; the top ten hold 5.5% to 6.5%. The sequenced sample was peripheral blood. The origin of this receptor is a man of 80 years or more with active or convalescent COVID-19. The chain links TRBV25-1 to TRBJ2-2; D unclear. The CDR3 is CASSPNRRNTGELFF. DNA of the CDR3: TGTGCCAGCAGCCCGAATAGAAGGAACACCGGGGAGCTGTTTTTT. Using reference TRBV25-1 and TRBJ2-2 for the parts outside the CDR3, the full variable domain is EADIYQTPRYLVIGTGKKITLECSQTMGHDKMYWYQQDPGMELHLIHYSYGVNSTEKGDLSSESTVSRIRTEHFPLTLESARPSHTSQYLCASSPNRRNTGELFFGEGSRLTVL.